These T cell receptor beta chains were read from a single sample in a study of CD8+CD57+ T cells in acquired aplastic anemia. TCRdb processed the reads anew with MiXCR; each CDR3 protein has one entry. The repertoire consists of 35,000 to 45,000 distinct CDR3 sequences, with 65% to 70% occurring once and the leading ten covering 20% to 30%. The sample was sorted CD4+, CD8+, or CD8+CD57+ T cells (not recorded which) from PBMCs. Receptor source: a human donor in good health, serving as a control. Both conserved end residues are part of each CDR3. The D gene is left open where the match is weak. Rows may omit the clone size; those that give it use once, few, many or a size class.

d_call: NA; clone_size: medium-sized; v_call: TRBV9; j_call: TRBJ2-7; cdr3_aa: CASSVATGSEQYF; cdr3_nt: TGTGCCAGCAGCGTAGCTACAGGGTCCGAGCAGTACTTC
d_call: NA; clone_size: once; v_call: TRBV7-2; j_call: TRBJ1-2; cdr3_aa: CASSLGGWSTF; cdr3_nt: TGTGCCAGCAGCTTGGGGGGTTGGAGCACCTTC
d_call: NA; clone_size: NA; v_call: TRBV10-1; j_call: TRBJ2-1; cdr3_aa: CATAGGPSPGNEQFF; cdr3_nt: TGCGCCACGGCCGGGGGACCCTCCCCTGGCAATGAGCAGTTCTTC
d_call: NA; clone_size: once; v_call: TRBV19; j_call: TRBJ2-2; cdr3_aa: CASSIRLGTANTGELFF; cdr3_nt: TGTGCCAGTAGTATCCGACTCGGGACCGCGAACACCGGGGAGCTGTTTTTT
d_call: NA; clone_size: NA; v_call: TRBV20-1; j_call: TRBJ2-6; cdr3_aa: CGASFGGSGANVLTF; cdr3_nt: TGCGGTGCTAGTTTTGGGGGCTCTGGGGCCAACGTCCTGACTTTC
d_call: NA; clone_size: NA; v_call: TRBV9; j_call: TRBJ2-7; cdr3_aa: CASSVEGGSWDEQYF; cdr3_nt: TGTGCCAGCAGCGTAGAGGGGGGTTCGTGGGACGAGCAGTACTTC
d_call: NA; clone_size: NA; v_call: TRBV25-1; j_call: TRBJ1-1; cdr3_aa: CASSSIGQTLGAEAFF; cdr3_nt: TGTGCCAGCAGTAGTATCGGACAGACCTTAGGGGCTGAAGCTTTCTTT
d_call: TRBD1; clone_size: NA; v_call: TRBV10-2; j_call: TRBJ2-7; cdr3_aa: CASTSTGNSEQYF; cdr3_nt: TGCGCCAGCACCTCGACAGGGAATAGCGAGCAGTACTTC
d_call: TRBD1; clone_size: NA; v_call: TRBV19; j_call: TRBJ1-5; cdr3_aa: CASSRDREQPQHF; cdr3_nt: TGTGCCAGTAGTAGGGACAGGGAACAGCCCCAGCATTTT
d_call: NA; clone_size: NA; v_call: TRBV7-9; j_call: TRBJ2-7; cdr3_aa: CASSFGLGAKQYF; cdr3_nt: TGTGCCAGCAGCTTCGGGCTGGGAGCGAAGCAGTACTTC
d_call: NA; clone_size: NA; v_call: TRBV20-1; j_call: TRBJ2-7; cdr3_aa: CSAPGLGWNEQYF; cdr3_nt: TGCAGTGCTCCCGGCCTGGGGTGGAACGAGCAGTACTTC
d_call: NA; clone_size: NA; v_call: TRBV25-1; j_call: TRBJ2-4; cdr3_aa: CASSLTGRGNIQYF; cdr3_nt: TGTGCCAGCAGTCTTACAGGGAGGGGGAACATTCAGTACTTC
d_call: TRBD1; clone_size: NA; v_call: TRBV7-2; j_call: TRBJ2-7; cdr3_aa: CASSLGRPGQTNYEQYF; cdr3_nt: TGTGCCAGCAGCTTAGGGCGACCGGGACAGACAAATTACGAGCAGTACTTC
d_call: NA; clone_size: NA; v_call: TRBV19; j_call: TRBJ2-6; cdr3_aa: CASSDSSSGANVLAF; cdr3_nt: TGTGCCAGTAGCGACAGTAGCTCTGGGGCCAACGTCCTGGCTTTC
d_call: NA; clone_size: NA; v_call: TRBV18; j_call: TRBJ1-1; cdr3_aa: CASSRQVDLNTEAFF; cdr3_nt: TGCGCCAGCTCACGACAGGTCGACCTGAACACTGAAGCTTTCTTT
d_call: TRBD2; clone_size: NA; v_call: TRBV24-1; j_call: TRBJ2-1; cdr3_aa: CATSDSLAGSYNEQFF; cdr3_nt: TGTGCCACCAGTGATTCCCTAGCGGGGTCATACAATGAGCAGTTCTTC
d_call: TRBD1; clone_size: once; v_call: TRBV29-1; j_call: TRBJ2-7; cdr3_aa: CSVQTGTGEQYF; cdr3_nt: TGCAGCGTCCAGACCGGGACAGGGGAGCAGTACTTC
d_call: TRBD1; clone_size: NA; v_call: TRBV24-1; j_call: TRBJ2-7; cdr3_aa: CATSGVPGQFNSYEQYF; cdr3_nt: TGTGCCACCAGTGGGGTACCGGGACAGTTTAACTCCTACGAGCAGTACTTC
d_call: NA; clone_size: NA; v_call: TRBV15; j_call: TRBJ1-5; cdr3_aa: CATSRGGTGNQPQHF; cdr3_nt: TGTGCCACCAGCAGAGGAGGGACTGGCAATCAGCCCCAGCATTTT
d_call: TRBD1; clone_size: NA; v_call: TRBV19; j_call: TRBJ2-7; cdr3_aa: CASMGQGADEQYF; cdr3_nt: TGTGCCAGTATGGGACAGGGGGCGGACGAGCAGTACTTC
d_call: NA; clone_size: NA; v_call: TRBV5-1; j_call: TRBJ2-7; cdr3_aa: CASSYGLSVEQYF; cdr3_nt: TGCGCCAGCAGTTACGGCCTTTCAGTCGAGCAGTACTTC
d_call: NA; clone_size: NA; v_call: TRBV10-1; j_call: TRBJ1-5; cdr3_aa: CASSHHPLSDQPQHF; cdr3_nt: TGCGCCAGCAGCCACCATCCCCTTAGCGATCAGCCCCAGCATTTT
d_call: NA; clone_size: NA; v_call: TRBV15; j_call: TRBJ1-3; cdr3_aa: CATSRDLDFSGNTIYF; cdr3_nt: TGTGCCACCAGCAGAGATCTGGACTTCTCTGGAAACACCATATATTTT
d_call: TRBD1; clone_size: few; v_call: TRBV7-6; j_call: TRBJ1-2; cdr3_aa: CASSLAQGDGYTF; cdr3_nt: TGTGCCAGCAGCTTAGCGCAGGGGGATGGCTACACCTTC
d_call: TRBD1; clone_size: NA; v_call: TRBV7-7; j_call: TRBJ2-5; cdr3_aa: CASSGDRQETQYF; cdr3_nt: TGTGCCAGCAGCGGGGACAGACAAGAGACCCAGTACTTC
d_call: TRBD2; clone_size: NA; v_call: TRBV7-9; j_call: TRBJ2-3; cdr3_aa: CATGAGAPDTQYF; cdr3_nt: TGTGCAACTGGAGCGGGGGCACCAGATACGCAGTATTTT
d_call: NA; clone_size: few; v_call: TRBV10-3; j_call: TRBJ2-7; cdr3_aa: CAISGGTLSYEQYF; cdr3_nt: TGTGCCATCAGTGGGGGGACTCTCTCCTACGAGCAGTACTTC
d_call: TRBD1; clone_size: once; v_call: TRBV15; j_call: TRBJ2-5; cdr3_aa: CATSTTGQGKGTQYF; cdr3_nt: TGTGCCACCTCCACCACTGGACAGGGGAAAGGTACCCAGTACTTC
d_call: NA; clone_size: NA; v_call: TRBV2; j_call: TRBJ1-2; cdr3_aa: CASSEAQTNYGYTF; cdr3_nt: TGTGCCAGCAGTGAGGCCCAGACCAACTATGGCTACACCTTC
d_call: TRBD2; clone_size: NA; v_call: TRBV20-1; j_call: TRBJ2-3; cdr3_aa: CSAGIAGGRADTQYF; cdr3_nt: TGCAGTGCTGGAATAGCGGGGGGGCGGGCAGATACGCAGTATTTT
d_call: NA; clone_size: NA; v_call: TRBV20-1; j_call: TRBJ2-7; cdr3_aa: CSARVFAGAYSYGQYF; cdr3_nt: TGCAGTGCTAGGGTGTTTGCGGGGGCCTATTCCTACGGGCAGTACTTC
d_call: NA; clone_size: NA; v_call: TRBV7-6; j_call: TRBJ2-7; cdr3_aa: CASSLHSGGSYEQYF; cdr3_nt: TGTGCCAGCAGCTTACATTCGGGCGGCTCCTACGAGCAGTACTTC
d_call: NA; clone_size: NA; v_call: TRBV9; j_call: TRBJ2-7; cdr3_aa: CASPEPRSVCEQYF; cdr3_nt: TGTGCCAGCCCAGAGCCCCGGTCGGTATGCGAGCAGTACTTC
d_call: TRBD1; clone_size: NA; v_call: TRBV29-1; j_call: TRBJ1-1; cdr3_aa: CSAGTVTGEAFF; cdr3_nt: TGCAGCGCGGGGACTGTGACAGGGGAAGCTTTCTTT
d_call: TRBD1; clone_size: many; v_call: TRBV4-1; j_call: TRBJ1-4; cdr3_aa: CASRHSPEEQGDANEKLFF; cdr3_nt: TGCGCCAGCAGACACAGCCCCGAGGAACAGGGGGACGCCAATGAAAAACTGTTTTTT
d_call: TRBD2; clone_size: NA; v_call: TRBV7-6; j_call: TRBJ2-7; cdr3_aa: CASSLASGGAYEQYF; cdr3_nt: TGTGCCAGCAGCTTAGCTAGCGGGGGAGCCTACGAGCAGTACTTC
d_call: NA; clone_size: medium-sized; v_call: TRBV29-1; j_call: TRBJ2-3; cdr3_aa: CSAGDPTDTQYF; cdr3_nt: TGCAGCGCGGGGGACCCCACAGATACGCAGTATTTT
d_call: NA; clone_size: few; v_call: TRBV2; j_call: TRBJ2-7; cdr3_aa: CASTGVPYEQYF; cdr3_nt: TGTGCCAGCACCGGGGTGCCCTACGAGCAGTACTTC
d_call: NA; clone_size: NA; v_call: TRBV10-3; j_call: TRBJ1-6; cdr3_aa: CAISPGMGASPLHF; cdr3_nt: TGTGCCATCAGCCCCGGGATGGGGGCGTCACCCCTCCACTTT
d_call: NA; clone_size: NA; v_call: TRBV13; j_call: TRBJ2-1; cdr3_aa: CASSIFDGYNEQFF; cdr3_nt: TGTGCCAGCAGCATATTCGACGGTTACAATGAGCAGTTCTTC
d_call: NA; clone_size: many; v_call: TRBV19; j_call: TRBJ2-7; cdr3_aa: CASSIGGLREQYF; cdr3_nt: TGTGCCAGTAGTATCGGAGGGTTGCGAGAGCAGTACTTC
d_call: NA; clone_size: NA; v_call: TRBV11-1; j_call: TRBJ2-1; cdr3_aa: CASSPSPQGVINEQFF; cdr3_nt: TGTGCCAGCAGCCCATCCCCTCAGGGAGTCATCAATGAGCAGTTCTTC
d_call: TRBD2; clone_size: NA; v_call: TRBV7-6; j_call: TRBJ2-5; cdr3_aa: CASSLAGVQETQYF; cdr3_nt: TGTGCCAGCAGTCTAGCGGGGGTACAAGAGACCCAGTACTTC
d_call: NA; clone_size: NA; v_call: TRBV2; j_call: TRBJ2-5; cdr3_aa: CASNGYRETQYF; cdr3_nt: TGTGCCAGCAATGGATATAGGGAGACCCAGTACTTC
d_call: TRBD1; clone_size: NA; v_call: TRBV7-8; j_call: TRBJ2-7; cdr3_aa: CASSPDRGYEQYF; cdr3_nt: TGTGCCAGCAGCCCAGACAGGGGCTACGAGCAGTACTTC
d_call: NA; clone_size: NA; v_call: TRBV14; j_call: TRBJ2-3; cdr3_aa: CASSSGNRDREHDTQYF; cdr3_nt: TGCGCCAGCAGCTCCGGAAACCGGGACCGGGAGCACGATACGCAGTATTTT
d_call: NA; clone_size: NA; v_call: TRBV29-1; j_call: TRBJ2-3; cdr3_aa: CSGVPGTDTQYF; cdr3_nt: TGCAGCGGGGTTCCAGGCACAGATACGCAGTATTTT
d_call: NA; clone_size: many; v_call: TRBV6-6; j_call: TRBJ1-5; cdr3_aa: CASSYGGGQPQHF; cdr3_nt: TGTGCCAGCAGTTACGGAGGGGGTCAGCCCCAGCATTTT
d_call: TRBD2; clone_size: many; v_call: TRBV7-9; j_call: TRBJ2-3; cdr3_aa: CASSLATLAGARADTQYF; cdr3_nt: TGTGCCAGCAGCTTAGCCACACTAGCGGGGGCCCGGGCAGATACGCAGTATTTT
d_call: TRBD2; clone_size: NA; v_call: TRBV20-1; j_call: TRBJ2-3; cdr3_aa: CSAVDGGGASTDTQYF; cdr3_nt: TGCAGTGCCGTGGATGGCGGGGGAGCTAGCACAGATACGCAGTATTTT